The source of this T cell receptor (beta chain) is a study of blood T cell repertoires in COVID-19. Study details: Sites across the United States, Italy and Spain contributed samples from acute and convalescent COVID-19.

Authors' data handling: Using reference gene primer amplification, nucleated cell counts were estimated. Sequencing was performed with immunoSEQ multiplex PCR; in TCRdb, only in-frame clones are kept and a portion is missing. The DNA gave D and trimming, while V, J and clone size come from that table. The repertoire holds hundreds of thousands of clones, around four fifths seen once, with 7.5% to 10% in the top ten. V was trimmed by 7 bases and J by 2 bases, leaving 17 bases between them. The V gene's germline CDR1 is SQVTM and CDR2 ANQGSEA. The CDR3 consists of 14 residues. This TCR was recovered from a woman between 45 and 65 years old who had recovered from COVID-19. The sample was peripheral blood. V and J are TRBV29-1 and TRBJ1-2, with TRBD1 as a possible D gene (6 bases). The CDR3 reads CSAVGQGWNYGYTF. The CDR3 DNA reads TGCAGCGCCGTAGGGCAGGGGTGGAACTATGGCTACACCTTC.